This T cell receptor beta chain was retrieved from a study of shared clonotypes between healthy human individuals. Overall study findings and caveats: Researchers found naive subsets generally carried larger estimated richness than memory subsets.

Comments on this clone: Its antigen remains unidentified.

The CDR3 length is 15 residues. CDR1 and CDR2 from the germline V gene are MNHEY and SVGAGI. V lost 7 bases to trimming and J lost 2 bases, with 18 bases between them. In the sorted-subset replicate PCRs, 200 ng DNA, 29,000 or so T cell genomes, was used. Data came from immunoSEQ multiplex PCR; TCRdb stores just in-frame clones and leaves some out. The data contain about 2,200,000 clones, under 95% of them singletons. Only CD45RO-negative cells positively selected for CCR7 counted as naive CD8 cells, so terminally differentiated effector memory CD45RA+ cells were excluded. Those who donated were healthy HIV-negative adults, with no recent acute infections or vaccinations reported.

This receptor was taken from a man in his late teens or twenties in good health. Some clones in this sample may be carry-over from other donors' samples. V gene TRBV6-5 combines with J gene TRBJ2-7, with D perhaps matching TRBD1 (6 bases). Sequences were obtained from naive CD8+ T cells from PBMCs. The CDR3 region is CASTDAPGQAYEQYF. CDR3 coding DNA: TGTGCCAGCACCGACGCCCCGGGACAAGCCTACGAGCAGTACTTC.